Below are 22 T cell receptor beta chains sequenced from a single sample in a study of cytomegalovirus exposure and HLA in healthy donors. The PCR was carried out with 60 Vbeta primers and 13 Jbeta primers. Repertoires were generated with immunoSEQ multiplex PCR, while TCRdb's copy carries only in-frame clones and drops some. The sample consists of 98,000 or so clones, about 80% of them appearing once. Sample: PBMCs. The origin of the receptors is a man aged 55 to 70 in good health and CMV-seropositive.

This chain uses TRBV28 with TRBJ1-6, with 8 bases aligning to TRBD1. Trimming took 5 bases from V and 5 from J; bases not matched to a gene: 5. Per the germline V gene, CDR1 is MDHEN and CDR2 is SYDVKM. This CDR3 comprises 15 residues. The DNA of the CDR3 is TGTGCCAGCAGTCCCGGACAGGGAAATAATTCACCCCTCCACTTT. Translating gives CASSPGQGNNSPLHF.

The chain couples TRBV6-5 to TRBJ2-3, with 9 bases aligning to TRBD2. The CDR3 contains 14 residues. V was pared by 8 bases and J by 5 bases, with 8 bases of the junction left unmatched. Germline V CDR1 and CDR2: MNHEY, SVGAGI. CDR3 loop: CASGGGALGDTQYF. DNA of the CDR3: TGTGCCAGCGGCGGGGGGGCATTGGGAGATACGCAGTATTTT.

The table lists this clone with a count of one. The V gene is TRBV7-9, the J gene TRBJ2-2; TRBD1 aligns across 10 bases. The CDR3 is 16 amino acids. Per germline, CDR1 SEHNR and CDR2 FQNEAQ (reference sequence). The ends lost 6 bases at V and 0 bases at J; junction bases unmatched: 4. The CDR3 DNA reads TGTGCCAGCAGTCCGGGACAGGGGACGAACACCGGGGAGCTGTTTTTT. Its protein product is CASSPGQGTNTGELFF.

The chain links TRBV6-5 to TRBJ1-4; 10 positions agree with TRBD1. The CDR3 extends over 15 amino acids. The germline CDR1 and CDR2 sequences are MNHEY and SVGAGI. V trimming: 0 bases; J trimming: 8 bases; junction bases outside the gene matches: 3. In nucleotides, the CDR3 is TGTGCCAGCAGTTACTCCTGGACAGGGGGAGAAAAACTGTTTTTT. This encodes CASSYSWTGGEKLFF.

The CDR3 protein is CASSFPQGARGAFF. The DNA for the CDR3 is TGTGCCAGCAGCTTCCCTCAGGGGGCGCGGGGAGCTTTCTTT. This chain joins TRBV7-2 and TRBJ1-1; 8 bases align to TRBD1. The junction had 10 bases not matched to a gene; V was cut back by 3 bases and J by 10 bases. This CDR3 has 14 amino acids. Per the germline V gene, CDR1 is SGHTA and CDR2 is FQGNSA.

The table lists this clone with a count of one. The chain couples TRBV4-1 to TRBJ2-1; tentatively, D is TRBD2 (7 bases). This CDR3 comprises 20 residues. V shed 2 bases and J shed 0 bases, with 23 bases lying between them. The germline V gene encodes CDR1 MGHRA and CDR2 YSYEKL. As DNA, the CDR3 is TGCGCCAGCAGCCAAAGGGAGGCGGGGGCCATAACGAGCTCCTACAATGAGCAGTTCTTC. Amino acid sequence: CASSQREAGAITSSYNEQFF.

The gene calls are TRBV7-2 and TRBJ2-5; no clear D gene. V was trimmed by 1 base and J by 4 bases, leaving 10 bases between them. The length of the CDR3 is 14 residues. Germline CDR1 is SGHTA and CDR2 is FQGNSA. The CDR3 sequence: CASSLGRSRETQYF. CDR3 DNA: TGTGCCAGCAGCTTAGGGCGTAGCCGAGAGACCCAGTACTTC. The full variable domain, with the rest looked up from reference TRBV7-2 and TRBJ2-5, is GAGVSQSPSNKVTEKGKDVELRCDPISGHTALYWYRQSLGQGLEFLIYFQGNSAPDKSGLPSDRFSAERTGGSVSTLTIQRTQQEDSAVYLCASSLGRSRETQYFGPGTRLLVL.

The rearrangement links TRBV10-2 to TRBJ2-3, with 9 positions matching TRBD2. The CDR3 is 15 residues long. The V and J ends lost 3 bases and 4 bases, in that order; junction bases with no gene match: 5. From germline, CDR1 is WSHSY and CDR2 SAAADI. CDR3 residues: CASSEIAGVSDTQYF. The CDR3 nucleotides are TGCGCCAGCAGTGAAATAGCGGGGGTTTCAGATACGCAGTATTTT.

The chain recombines TRBV5-6 with TRBJ2-1; weak D call: TRBD1 (8 bases). Germline V gene data show CDR1 as SGHDT and CDR2 as YYEEEE. The CDR3 covers 13 residues. V was trimmed by 1 base and J by 8 bases, leaving 10 bases between them. The CDR3 DNA is TGTGCCAGCAGCTTGACAGGGGGGGATGAGCAGTTCTTC. This encodes CASSLTGGDEQFF.

The chain has TRBV2 and TRBJ2-5, with 9 positions matching TRBD2. The CDR3 covers 13 residues. V shed 7 bases and J 5 bases; nucleotides not matched to a gene: 5. CDR1 is SNHLY, CDR2 FYNNEI, per germline. The CDR3 reads CASTRGGWETQYF. CDR3 nucleotides: TGTGCCAGCACGCGGGGGGGATGGGAGACCCAGTACTTC. The variable domain in full, with the rest retrieved from reference TRBV2 and TRBJ2-5, is EPEVTQTPSHQVTQMGQEVILRCVPISNHLYFYWYRQILGQKVEFLVSFYNNEISEKSEIFDDQFSVERPDGSNFTLKIRSTKLEDSAMYFCASTRGGWETQYFGPGTRLLVL.

The V call is TRBV11-2, the J call TRBJ1-5, with TRBD1 identical over 7 bases. After removal of 3 bases from V and 1 base from J, the junction contained 3 bases not matched to a gene. The CDR3 contains 15 residues. CDR1 is SGHAT, CDR2 FQNNGV, per germline. The CDR3 DNA reads as TGTGCCAGCAGCTTTGCGACAGGGAGCAATCAGCCCCAGCATTTT. This translates into CASSFATGSNQPQHF.

The count of this clone is one. The chain carries TRBV14 and TRBJ2-3, with TRBD1 identical over 9 bases. Trimming removed 5 bases from V and 6 bases from J; junction bases left unmatched: 9. This CDR3 is 15 amino acids long. The germline V gene encodes CDR1 SGHDN and CDR2 FVKESK. CDR3: CASSMLQGAADTQYF. The CDR3 DNA sequence: TGTGCCAGCAGCATGTTACAGGGGGCTGCTGATACGCAGTATTTT.

The chain employs TRBV29-1 and TRBJ1-3; maybe TRBD1 (5 bases). The CDR3 loop spans 14 amino acids. The germline V gene encodes CDR1 SQVTM and CDR2 ANQGSEA. With 6 bases removed from V and 0 bases from J, the gap between germline ends came to 12 bases. The CDR3 DNA reads TGCAGCGTGGGGGACGGGAGCTCTGGAAACACCATATATTTT. As protein: CSVGDGSSGNTIYF.

This clone has more than one count but fewer than ten. The chain is built from TRBV11-3 and TRBJ2-1, with 7 bases lining up with TRBD2. The trim removed 1 base at V and 2 bases at J, leaving 8 bases unmatched. The CDR3 extends over 17 amino acids. The germline V gene has CDR1 SGHNT and CDR2 YENEEA. DNA of the CDR3: TGTGCCAGCAGCTTAGCCGGAGCGGGGAGCGCCTACAATGAGCAGTTCTTC. Protein sequence: CASSLAGAGSAYNEQFF.

This clone was recorded a few times. This chain uses TRBV6-6 with TRBJ2-7, with D tentatively TRBD2 (6 bases). CDR3 size: 15 residues. Between the trimmed V and J ends, which lost 2 bases and 0 bases, there was a span of 11 bases. The germline CDR1 and CDR2 sequences are MNHNY and SVGAGI (reference sequence). The CDR3 region has the DNA TGTGCCAGCAGTTACAGGGACTGGAGCTCCTACGAGCAGTACTTC. This codes for CASSYRDWSSYEQYF.

The sample holds a few counts of this clone. The chain joins TRBV9 to TRBJ1-6, with D perhaps TRBD1 (5 bases). The CDR3 is made up of 14 amino acids. Germline loops: CDR1 SGDLS, CDR2 YYNGEE. V was shortened by 3 bases and J by 4 bases, with 8 bases between the two germline ends. The CDR3 sequence: CASSAQVYNSPLHF. The CDR3 DNA sequence: TGTGCCAGCAGCGCACAGGTATATAATTCACCCCTCCACTTT.

J is TRBJ2-3 and V is TRBV5-1; TRBD2 aligns across 7 bases. With V trimmed by 0 bases and J by 0 bases, 1 base remained unmatched. The germline V gene encodes CDR1 SGHRS and CDR2 YFSETQ. The CDR3 sequence is 15 residues long. As DNA, the CDR3 is TGCGCCAGCAGCTTGGGTAGCGGGAGCACAGATACGCAGTATTTT. The encoded protein is CASSLGSGSTDTQYF.

The CDR3 sequence: CAITIQGSTDTQYF. CDR3 coding DNA: TGTGCCATCACCATACAGGGGAGCACAGATACGCAGTATTTT. The J gene is TRBJ2-3, the V gene TRBV10-3, with TRBD1 matching over 7 bases. The CDR3 loop spans 14 amino acids. Trimming cost V 7 bases and J 0 bases; bases outside gene matches: 4. The germline CDR1 and CDR2 sequences are ENHRY and SYGVKD.

For the CDR3, the DNA is TGTGCCAGCAGCCCAATCGGCACTGAAGCTTTCTTT. As protein: CASSPIGTEAFF. V and J are TRBV6-5 and TRBJ1-1, with D hard to call. Between the trimmed V and J ends, which lost 6 bases and 4 bases, there was a span of 9 bases. Germline CDR1 reads MNHEY; CDR2 reads SVGAGI. CDR3 size: 12 residues.

The CDR3 region has the DNA TGTGCCAGCACCGACAGGGTATCGACTAGCGGGGGCCTCGTCTACGAGCAGTACTTC. Its translation: CASTDRVSTSGGLVYEQYF. J is TRBJ2-7 and V is TRBV19; 12 bases fit TRBD2. V was pared by 9 bases and J by 3 bases, with 21 bases of the junction left unmatched. The length of the CDR3 is 19 residues. Germline V lookup: CDR1 LNHDA, CDR2 SQIVND (reference sequence).

There are a few counts of this clone. The chain couples TRBV5-6 to TRBJ1-2, with 7 positions matching TRBD1. The CDR3 extends over 13 amino acids. Trimming took 4 bases from V and 3 from J; bases not matched to a gene: 3. The germline V gene encodes CDR1 SGHDT and CDR2 YYEEEE. The CDR3: CASSRDRDYGYTF. The DNA for the CDR3 is TGTGCCAGCAGCAGGGACAGAGACTATGGCTACACCTTC.

A few counts support this clone. CDR3 region: CASSLPGANEQYF. CDR3 nucleotide sequence: TGTGCCAGCAGCTTACCGGGTGCCAACGAGCAGTACTTC. J is TRBJ2-7 and V is TRBV5-4, with D hard to call. Germline-derived CDR1 and CDR2 are SGHNT and YYREEE (reference sequence). This CDR3 has 13 residues. Trimming removed 2 bases at V and 5 bases at J, with 11 bases between.